This T cell receptor (beta chain) was profiled in a study of blood T cell repertoires in COVID-19. Study information: Some COVID-19 samples were acute and others convalescent; all came from the United States, Italy and Spain. Sources were T cells, B-cell-depleted T cells, or PBMCs; the material itself was cDNA or gDNA.

Germline V CDR1 and CDR2: SGHRS, YFSETQ. V trimming: 6 bases; J trimming: 4 bases; junction bases outside the gene matches: 8. The length of the CDR3 is 16 residues. Original methodology: Amplified reference gene primers provided the basis for estimating nucleated cell counts. Clones were read by immunoSEQ multiplex PCR, and TCRdb kept only the in-frame ones, dropping some. The V and J calls and clone size were taken over from that table, and D and trimming were inferred from the DNA. The sample includes about 180,000 clones, around nine tenths seen only once; the top ten take approximately 0.62%. Seattle patients were enrolled during active infection and followed longitudinally.

The TCR originated in a man aged 60-69 years with COVID-19, enrolled during active disease. This chain connects TRBV5-1 to TRBJ2-1, with 12 bases fitting TRBD2. The sequencing sample was made of peripheral blood. CDR3: CASTMTSGGPYNEQFF. The CDR3 DNA is TGCGCCAGCACAATGACTAGCGGGGGACCTTACAATGAGCAGTTCTTC.